These 10 T cell receptor beta chains were all obtained from the same sample, sequenced in a study of OX40 agonist ivuxolimab in advanced cancers. The data were produced by immunoSEQ multiplex PCR, yet TCRdb's version contains in-frame clones alone and is incomplete. The table shows 87,000 or so clones, with about 83% occurring only once. The input for sequencing was CD4+ or CD8+ T cells sorted from blood, taken in a trial of the OX40 agonist ivuxolimab. The receptors derive from an adult with an advanced solid tumor such as melanoma, head and neck, liver or kidney cancer.

DNA of the CDR3: TGCGCCAGCAGCCAACTCGGGACAGGGGACACTGAAGCTTTCTTT. It codes for CASSQLGTGDTEAFF. The V and J genes are TRBV4-3 and TRBJ1-1; TRBD1 matches at 10 bases. The ends lost 2 bases at V and 3 bases at J; junction bases unmatched: 3. Germline-derived CDR1 and CDR2 are LGHNA and YSLEER. There are 15 residues in the CDR3.

The J gene is TRBJ2-7, the V gene TRBV7-3, with D perhaps TRBD1 (5 bases). The CDR3 has 13 amino acids. Trimming took 5 bases from V and 4 from J, leaving 12 bases between them. Germline assignment: CDR1 SGHTA and CDR2 FQGTGA. The CDR3 DNA follows: TGTGCCAGCAGCACCCAGGCAGGGTACGAGCAGTACTTC. It specifies CASSTQAGYEQYF.

The genes are TRBV10-3 and TRBJ2-5, with no clear D. Germline values: CDR1 ENHRY, CDR2 SYGVKD. The CDR3 contains 12 residues. Trimming shortened V by 0 bases and J by 4 bases, and 3 bases separated the two germline ends. CDR3 sequence (DNA): TGTGCCATCAGTGAGTCTGGAGAGACCCAGTACTTC. It specifies CAISESGETQYF.

The V call is TRBV29-1, the J call TRBJ2-1, with D perhaps matching TRBD2 (7 bases). Trimming removed 6 bases at V and 5 bases at J, with 14 bases between. This CDR3 contains 13 residues. CDR1 is SQVTM, CDR2 ANQGSEA, per germline. The CDR3 loop reads CSVGASGHNEQFF. In DNA form, the CDR3 reads TGCAGCGTGGGGGCTAGCGGTCACAATGAGCAGTTCTTC.

V usage is TRBV5-4 and J usage is TRBJ2-7; D perhaps matches TRBD2 (6 bases). CDR1 is SGHNT and CDR2 is YYREEE in the germline V gene (reference sequence). CDR3 length: 13 residues. V was pared by 6 bases and J by 7 bases, with 17 bases between. The CDR3 DNA follows: TGTGCCAGCAACCTAGCCGGGACTGAGGAGCAGTACTTC. Its translation: CASNLAGTEEQYF.

This clone was recorded once. V and J are TRBV29-1 and TRBJ2-3, with 11 bases lining up with TRBD1. Germline CDR1 and CDR2: SQVTM and ANQGSEA. J gave up 1 base and V 7 bases, and 4 bases lay outside the gene matches. This CDR3 comprises 14 residues. Here the CDR3 reads CSAVGQGGTDTQYF. Written as DNA, the CDR3 is TGCAGCGCGGTGGGACAGGGGGGCACAGATACGCAGTATTTT.

The rearrangement uses TRBV2 and TRBJ2-3; possible D gene TRBD2, 7 bases. The germline V gene encodes CDR1 SNHLY and CDR2 FYNNEI. V was shortened by 6 bases and J by 2 bases, with 15 bases between the two germline ends. The CDR3 runs 15 residues. CDR3 sequence (DNA): TGTGCCAGCAGGAGGGGGGGACCCACCACAGATACGCAGTATTTT. Its translation is CASRRGGPTTDTQYF.

This chain connects TRBV9 to TRBJ2-7; TRBD2 might be the D (5 bases). Germline V lookup: CDR1 SGDLS, CDR2 YYNGEE. The CDR3 is 15 amino acids. The V end lost 3 bases, the J end lost 3 bases, and 16 bases lay between the germline ends. The CDR3 loop reads CASSASPSAGYEQYF. As DNA, the CDR3 is TGTGCCAGCAGCGCCTCCCCATCGGCGGGCTACGAGCAGTACTTC.

The rearrangement links TRBV11-2 to TRBJ1-1, with D possibly TRBD1 on 6 matching bases. V was pared by 1 base and J by 4 bases, with 13 bases between. This CDR3 is 15 amino acids long. CDR1 and CDR2 from the germline V gene are SGHAT and FQNNGV. The CDR3 DNA follows: TGTGCCAGCAGCTTAGCGAGGGGGTCAGGCACTGAAGCTTTCTTT. Amino acids: CASSLARGSGTEAFF.

V is TRBV19 and J is TRBJ1-2; perhaps TRBD1 as D (5 bases). CDR1 is LNHDA and CDR2 is SQIVND in the germline V gene (reference sequence). The CDR3 covers 14 residues. V was shortened by 7 bases and J by 1 base, with 13 bases between the two germline ends. CDR3 loop: CASTQTDVNYGYTF. Here the CDR3 DNA reads TGTGCCAGTACCCAGACAGATGTTAACTATGGCTACACCTTC.